This record looks at one T cell receptor (beta chain) sequence and its context. Its antigen target is currently unknown. No base quality information exists; no much larger clone differs at one position. CDR1 is given as MNHEY and CDR2 as SMNVEV, both from the germline V gene (reference sequence). The CDR3 runs 14 residues from the cysteine to the phenylalanine. The kept DNA is CDR3 alone, 42 bases in frame from the first base. Trimming costs V 1 base and J 7 bases, and their ends lie 10 bases apart. The instrument given in TCRdb is Illumina NovaSeq 6000. TCRalpha and TCRbeta cDNA libraries were constructed by 5'RACE with constant-segment primers, with sample barcodes and unique molecular identifiers being introduced. Trizol reagent was used to extract RNA from every sample. Amplification of the libraries took two PCR steps, and the second step added a second sample barcode plus Illumina TruSeq adapters. Libraries were sequenced on an Illumina NovaSeq with 2 x 150 bp paired-end reads. Turning to the authors' computational methods: The reads were demultiplexed and collapsed into UMI-guided consensus sequences using migec v1.2.7. Using mixcr v2.1.11, the UMI consensuses were aligned to TRA and TRB V and J templates and assembled into clonotypes. Expanded or contracted clonotypes were those called significant by both edgeR and NoisET, with noise models trained on biological replicates. For edgeR calls, the cutoffs were a false discovery rate-adjusted p below 0.01 and a log2 fold-change threshold of 1. As an exploratory analysis of dynamics, PCA with hierarchical clustering was applied to max-normalized trajectories of the 1000 most abundant clonotypes. The CD4 or CD8 phenotype of responding clones was assigned using the separately sequenced CD4+ and CD8+ repertoires. The raw public reads went through TCRdb reprocessing: fastp at Q25, MiXCR clone calling, in-frame beta chains kept. Rows with a matching CDR3 protein are joined into one entry that keeps the most common DNA and genes. For this entry, the V and J calls and clone size follow TCRdb and not the study's own pipeline. The sample table contains around 250,000 distinct CDR3 sequences; only one count was recorded for roughly 17% of them. 20% to 25% of the sample is in the top ten clones.

This specimen comes from a study of T-cell memory formation after mild COVID-19 (dated by TCRdb to about 2021). About the investigation overall: Most TCR sequence clusters were specific to one of the two donors. The cohort was made up of two young adult volunteers, one female and one male, who were previously healthy. In a couple of donors, T-cell clones that expanded and contracted after mild COVID-19 were followed by sequencing TCRalpha and TCRbeta repertoires longitudinally. Study-wide findings and limitations: Some responding clones were detected in pre-infection memory, suggesting pre-existing cross-reactive memory T cells joined the SARS-CoV-2 response. SARS-CoV-2 specificity was not confirmed for the second-wave clones peaking on day 37. The study covered only a couple of mild cases, and larger cohorts including severe cases with pre-infection samples were considered necessary. Contracting CD4+ clones were found mainly in CM and EM memory subsets, while CD8+ clones were enriched in EMRA. Clones that contracted from day 15 to 85 showed balanced CD4/CD8 phenotypes, whereas a second wave of clones that expanded from day 15 to 37 leaned towards CD4+.

Ficoll-Paque density gradient centrifugation was the method used to isolate PBMCs. The rearranged chain carries TRBV27 and TRBJ2-2; a confident D gene designation cannot be given. Sample: PBMCs or a T cell subset sorted from them (not recorded which). The receptor was isolated from a man between 18 and 29 years old who had mild COVID-19 (a few samples of this study predate the infection). The sample titles of this study are shuffled in the database, so cell type and time point are left out; the donor was told from shared clones. The nucleotides read TGTGCCAGCAGTTTATTGGGTGGCGACGGGGAGCTGTTTTTT. This translates into CASSLLGGDGELFF.